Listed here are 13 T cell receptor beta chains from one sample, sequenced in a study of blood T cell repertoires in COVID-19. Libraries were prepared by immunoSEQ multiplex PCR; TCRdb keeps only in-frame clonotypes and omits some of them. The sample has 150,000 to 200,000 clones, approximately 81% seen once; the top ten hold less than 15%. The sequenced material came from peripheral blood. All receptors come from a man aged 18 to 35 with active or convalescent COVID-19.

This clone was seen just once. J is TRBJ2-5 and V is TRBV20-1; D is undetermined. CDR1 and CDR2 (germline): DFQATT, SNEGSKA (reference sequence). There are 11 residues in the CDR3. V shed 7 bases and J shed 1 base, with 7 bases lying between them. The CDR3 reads CSGQSQETQYF. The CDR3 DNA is TGCAGTGGGCAGTCCCAAGAGACCCAGTACTTC.

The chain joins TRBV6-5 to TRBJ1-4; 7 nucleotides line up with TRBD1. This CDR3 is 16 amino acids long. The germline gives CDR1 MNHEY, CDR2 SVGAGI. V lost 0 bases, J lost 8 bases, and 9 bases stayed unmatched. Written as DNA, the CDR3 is TGTGCCAGCAGTTACTCCCCGGGACAGAGGCAGGAAAAACTGTTTTTT. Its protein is CASSYSPGQRQEKLFF.

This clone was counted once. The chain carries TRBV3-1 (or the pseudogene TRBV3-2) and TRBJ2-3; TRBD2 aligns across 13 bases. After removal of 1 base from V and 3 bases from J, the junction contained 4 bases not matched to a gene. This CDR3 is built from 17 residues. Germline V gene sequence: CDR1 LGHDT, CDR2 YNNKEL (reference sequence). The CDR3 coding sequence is TGTGCCAGCAGCCAAGGGACTAGCGGGAGTCGGACAGATACGCAGTATTTT. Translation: CASSQGTSGSRTDTQYF.

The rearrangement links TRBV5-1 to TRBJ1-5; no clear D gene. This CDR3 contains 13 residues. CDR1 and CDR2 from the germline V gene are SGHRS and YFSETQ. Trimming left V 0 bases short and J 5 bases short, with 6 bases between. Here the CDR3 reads CASSLDRDQPQHF. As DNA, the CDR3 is TGCGCCAGCAGCTTGGACCGGGATCAGCCCCAGCATTTT. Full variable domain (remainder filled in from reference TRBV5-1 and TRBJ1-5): KAGVTQTPRYLIKTRGQQVTLSCSPISGHRSVSWYQQTPGQGLQFLFEYFSETQRNKGNFPGRFSGRQFSNSRSEMNVSTLELGDSALYLCASSLDRDQPQHFGDGTRLSIL.

CDR3: CASTPPGQGAYEQYF. CDR3 DNA: TGTGCCAGCACCCCTCCGGGACAGGGGGCTTACGAGCAGTACTTC. J is TRBJ2-7 and V is TRBV6-5; the match to TRBD1 covers 12 bases. This CDR3 is built from 15 residues. V lost 7 bases, J lost 4 bases, and 8 bases stayed unmatched. From germline, CDR1 is MNHEY and CDR2 SVGAGI.

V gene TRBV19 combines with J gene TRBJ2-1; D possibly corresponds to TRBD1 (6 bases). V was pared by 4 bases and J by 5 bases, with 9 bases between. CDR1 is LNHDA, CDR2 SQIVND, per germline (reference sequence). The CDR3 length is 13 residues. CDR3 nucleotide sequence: TGTGCCAGTAGTAGAGGACAGAACAATGAGCAGTTCTTC. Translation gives CASSRGQNNEQFF.

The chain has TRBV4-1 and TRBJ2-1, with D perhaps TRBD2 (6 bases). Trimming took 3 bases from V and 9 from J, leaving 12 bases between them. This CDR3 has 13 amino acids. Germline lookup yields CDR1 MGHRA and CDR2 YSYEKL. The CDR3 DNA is TGCGCCAGCAGCCACCTACTAGCTTTTGAGCAGTTCTTC. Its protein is CASSHLLAFEQFF.

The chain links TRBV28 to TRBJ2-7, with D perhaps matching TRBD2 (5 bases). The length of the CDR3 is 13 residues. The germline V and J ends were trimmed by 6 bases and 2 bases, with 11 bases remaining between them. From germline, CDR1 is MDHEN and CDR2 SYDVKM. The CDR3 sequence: CASRGSATYEQYF. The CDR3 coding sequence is TGTGCCAGCAGGGGGAGCGCAACCTACGAGCAGTACTTC.

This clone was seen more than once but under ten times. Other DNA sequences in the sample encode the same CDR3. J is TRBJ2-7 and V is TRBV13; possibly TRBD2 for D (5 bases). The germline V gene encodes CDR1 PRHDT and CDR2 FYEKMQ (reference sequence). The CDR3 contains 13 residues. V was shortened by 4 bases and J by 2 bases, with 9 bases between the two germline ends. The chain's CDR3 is CASSSGEAYEQYF. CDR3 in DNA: TGTGCCAGCAGCTCCGGGGAAGCCTACGAGCAGTACTTC.

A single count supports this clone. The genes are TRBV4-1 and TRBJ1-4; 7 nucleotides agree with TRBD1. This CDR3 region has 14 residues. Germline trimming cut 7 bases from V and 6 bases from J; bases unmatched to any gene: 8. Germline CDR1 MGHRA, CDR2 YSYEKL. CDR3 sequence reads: CASTKTGVDEKLFF. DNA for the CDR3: TGCGCCAGCACCAAAACAGGGGTGGATGAAAAACTGTTTTTT.

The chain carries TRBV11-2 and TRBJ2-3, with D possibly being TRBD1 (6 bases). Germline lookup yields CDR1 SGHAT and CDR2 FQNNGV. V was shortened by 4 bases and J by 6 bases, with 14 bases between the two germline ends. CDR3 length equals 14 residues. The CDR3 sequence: CASSSTTGSDTQYF. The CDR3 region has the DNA TGTGCCAGCAGCTCAACCACAGGGTCCGATACGCAGTATTTT.

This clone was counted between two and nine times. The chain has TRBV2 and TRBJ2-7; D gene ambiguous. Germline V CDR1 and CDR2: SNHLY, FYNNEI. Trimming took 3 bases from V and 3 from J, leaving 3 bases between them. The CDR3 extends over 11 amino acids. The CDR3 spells CASSDNYEQYF. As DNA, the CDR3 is TGTGCCAGCAGTGATAACTACGAGCAGTACTTC. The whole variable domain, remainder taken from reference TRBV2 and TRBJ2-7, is EPEVTQTPSHQVTQMGQEVILRCVPISNHLYFYWYRQILGQKVEFLVSFYNNEISEKSEIFDDQFSVERPDGSNFTLKIRSTKLEDSAMYFCASSDNYEQYFGPGTRLTVT.

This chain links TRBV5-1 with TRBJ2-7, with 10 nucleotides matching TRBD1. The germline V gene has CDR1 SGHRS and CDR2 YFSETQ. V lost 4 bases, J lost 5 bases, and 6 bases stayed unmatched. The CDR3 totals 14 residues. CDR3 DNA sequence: TGCGCCAGCAGCCTCCGGGACAGGGGACACGAGCAGTACTTC. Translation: CASSLRDRGHEQYF.